This is a list of T cell receptor beta chains from one sample in a study of blood T cells in healthy people across ages. TCRdb re-derived calls from the 5' RACE reads in MiXCR, one entry per CDR3 protein. The data contain 750,000 to 950,000 distinct CDR3 sequences, approximately 24% of them singletons. This sample was also put to use in a study of T cells of mothers and their children.

Sequencing used blood. The receptors were sampled from a boy younger than 18 in good health. Both conserved end residues are part of each CDR3. Each record gives: D gene, clone size, J gene, V gene, CDR3 protein, CDR3 DNA. A D gene is named only where the DNA matches it firmly. Not every row has a clone size; where given, it reads once, few, many or a size class.

>-|-|TRBJ1-6|TRBV29-1
CSVGSSYNSPLHF
TGCAGCGTGGGAAGCTCCTATAATTCACCCCTCCACTTT
>-|-|TRBJ1-4|TRBV27
CASSPAQGRDNEKLFF
TGTGCCAGCAGTCCGGCCCAGGGAAGGGATAATGAAAAACTGTTTTTT
>TRBD1|-|TRBJ2-5|TRBV2
CASRPGTGETQYF
TGTGCCAGCAGACCCGGGACAGGGGAGACCCAGTACTTC
>TRBD1|-|TRBJ1-1|TRBV20-1
CSAPQGQRRTEAFF
TGCAGTGCTCCCCAGGGACAGAGGCGCACTGAAGCTTTCTTT
>-|few|TRBJ1-1|TRBV12-3/TRBV12-4
CASSLASRRITEAFF
TGTGCCAGCAGTTTAGCCTCACGACGGATCACTGAAGCTTTCTTT
>-|-|TRBJ1-1|TRBV6-5
CASSYVAGMMDTVAFF
TGTGCCAGCAGTTACGTGGCAGGAATGATGGACACTGTAGCTTTCTTT
>TRBD1|few|TRBJ2-5|TRBV7-2
CASSLGQILTRETQYF
TGTGCCAGCAGCTTGGGACAGATCTTAACGCGGGAGACCCAGTACTTC
>TRBD2|-|TRBJ2-7|TRBV7-2
CASSLSRLALYEQYF
TGTGCCAGCAGCTTATCTAGACTAGCCCTTTACGAGCAGTACTTC
>TRBD2|-|TRBJ2-1|TRBV27
CASSFSTSGVEDEQFF
TGTGCCAGCAGTTTTTCGACTAGCGGGGTTGAAGATGAGCAGTTCTTC
>-|-|TRBJ2-7|TRBV7-9
CASSLWEAEQYF
TGTGCCAGCAGCTTATGGGAGGCGGAGCAGTACTTC
>-|few|TRBJ2-7|TRBV10-2
CASTWGEGQYF
TGCGCCAGCACGTGGGGAGAAGGGCAGTACTTC
>TRBD1|many|TRBJ2-5|TRBV25-1
CASKDRAHQETQYF
TGTGCCAGCAAGGACAGGGCCCACCAAGAGACCCAGTACTTC
>-|-|TRBJ2-2|TRBV5-1
CASSLAGRANTGELFF
TGCGCCAGCAGCTTGGCCGGGCGGGCGAACACCGGGGAGCTGTTTTTT
>-|-|TRBJ1-2|TRBV20-1
CSAKSVQVNYGYTF
TGCAGTGCTAAGTCGGTACAGGTGAACTATGGCTACACCTTC
>TRBD2|few|TRBJ2-7|TRBV10-3
CAISAAGAVRTRSYEQYF
TGTGCCATCAGTGCAGCGGGGGCCGTTCGAACCCGCTCCTACGAGCAGTACTTC
>-|few|TRBJ2-1|TRBV12-3/TRBV12-4
CASSRLPSSYNEQFF
TGTGCCAGCAGCCGACTGCCCAGCTCCTACAATGAGCAGTTCTTC
>-|few|TRBJ2-7|TRBV4-1
CASSHAGAYEQYF
TGCGCCAGCAGCCACGCGGGTGCCTACGAGCAGTACTTC
>TRBD2|few|TRBJ2-5|TRBV9
CASSPGAGGWETQYF
TGTGCCAGCAGCCCCGGAGCGGGGGGCTGGGAGACCCAGTACTTC
>TRBD2|-|TRBJ2-5|TRBV7-2
CASSLVGLAEGETQYF
TGTGCCAGCAGCTTAGTGGGCCTAGCGGAGGGGGAGACCCAGTACTTC
>-|few|TRBJ2-5|TRBV9
CASSPLGAETQYF
TGTGCCAGCAGCCCACTAGGGGCGGAGACCCAGTACTTC
>-|-|TRBJ1-2|TRBV7-9
CASSSGSFDHGYTF
TGTGCCAGCAGCTCGGGCTCTTTTGACCATGGCTACACCTTC
>TRBD1|few|TRBJ1-1|TRBV10-1
CASSENTGATEAFF
TGCGCCAGCAGTGAAAACACAGGGGCAACTGAAGCTTTCTTT
>TRBD1|few|TRBJ1-1|TRBV7-9
CASSIPGQGMNTEAFF
TGTGCCAGCAGCATACCGGGACAGGGGATGAACACTGAAGCTTTCTTT
>TRBD1|few|TRBJ2-1|TRBV30
CAWETGGGGQYF
TGTGCCTGGGAGACAGGGGGCGGTGGGCAATACTTC
>TRBD1|-|TRBJ1-2|TRBV3-1
CASNGQGAGGYTF
TGTGCCAGCAACGGACAGGGGGCGGGTGGCTACACCTTC
>-|few|TRBJ2-3|TRBV10-3
CAISDVGTDTQYF
TGTGCCATCAGTGACGTGGGTACGGATACGCAGTATTTT
>-|-|TRBJ1-1|TRBV5-1
CASSDGSTNTEAFF
TGCGCCAGCAGCGACGGGAGTACGAACACTGAAGCTTTCTTT
>-|few|TRBJ2-7|TRBV10-1
CASRALGSGDSSYEQYF
TGCGCCAGCAGGGCTCTAGGTAGCGGCGATAGCTCCTACGAGCAGTACTTC
>TRBD2|-|TRBJ2-1|TRBV18
CASSPLAGGDYNEQFF
TGTGCCAGCTCACCCCTAGCGGGGGGAGACTACAATGAGCAGTTCTTC
>-|-|TRBJ1-3|TRBV20-1
CSARARRGWYSGNTIYF
TGCAGTGCTAGAGCGAGAAGGGGCTGGTACTCTGGAAACACCATATATTTT
>-|few|TRBJ2-1|TRBV28
CASSFFSEQFF
TGTGCCAGCAGTTTTTTTAGCGAGCAGTTCTTC
>-|-|TRBJ2-6|TRBV27
CASKRTPGVNVLTF
TGTGCCAGCAAAAGGACTCCTGGGGTCAACGTCCTGACTTTC
>-|few|TRBJ2-5|TRBV20-1
CSARARYQETQYF
TGCAGTGCTAGGGCAAGGTACCAAGAGACCCAGTACTTC
>TRBD2|few|TRBJ2-3|TRBV6-5
CASGPNGGGSTDTQYF
TGTGCCAGCGGTCCCAATGGCGGGGGTAGCACAGATACGCAGTATTTT
>-|-|TRBJ2-3|TRBV3-1
CASSQESRGEDTQYF
TGTGCCAGCAGCCAAGAGTCCCGAGGGGAGGATACGCAGTATTTT
>-|-|TRBJ1-5|TRBV4-1
CASGQDEGGNQPQHF
TGCGCCAGCGGCCAAGATGAGGGCGGCAATCAGCCCCAGCATTTT
>-|few|TRBJ1-2|TRBV12-3/TRBV12-4
CASSLDRADQNYGYTF
TGTGCCAGCAGTTTAGACAGGGCTGATCAAAACTATGGCTACACCTTC
>TRBD2|-|TRBJ2-7|TRBV20-1
CSARDRASGSYEQYF
TGCAGTGCTAGAGATCGGGCTAGCGGATCCTACGAGCAGTACTTC
>-|few|TRBJ2-3|TRBV11-2
CASSDTGRTDTQYF
TGTGCCAGCAGCGACACGGGCCGCACAGATACGCAGTATTTT
>TRBD1|-|TRBJ2-7|TRBV20-1
CSARTGVDEQYF
TGCAGTGCTCGGACAGGGGTGGACGAGCAGTACTTC
>-|many|TRBJ2-1|TRBV27
CASRLYNEQFF
TGTGCCAGCAGGCTTTACAATGAGCAGTTCTTC
>-|-|TRBJ1-1|TRBV5-1
CASSSPQLNTEAFF
TGCGCCAGCAGCTCTCCGCAGTTGAACACTGAAGCTTTCTTT